The clone carrying this T cell receptor beta chain was counted many times. Its antigen is currently unknown. CDR1 SGHTA and CDR2 FQGNSA come from the germline V gene. Trimming took off 0 bases at V and 10 bases at J, with 16 bases between the two ends. There are 15 residues in the CDR3. This sample was taken from a study of T cells in Graves' hyperthyroidism and ophthalmopathy. Across the whole study: Once the initial diagnosis was made, peripheral blood was obtained before any treatment. Study-level points and caveats: The majority of expanded thyroid clonotypes above 0.001 also appeared in blood. Ophthalmopathy stood apart from stable hyperthyroidism in a 13 V-J model.

Diagnoses used clinical symptoms, serum thyroxine and TRAb, thyroid ultrasound and orbital computed tomography. RNA transcripts served as the template for amplifying TCR beta CDR3 regions. HTBI primers were used for first-round RT-PCR of the TCR CDR3. TCRdb ran MiXCR on the multiplex PCR reads and lists one entry per CDR3 protein. The data hold approximately 630,000 distinct CDR3 sequences, with roughly 17% observed a single time. This chain connects TRBV7-2 to TRBJ2-1, with D perhaps TRBD2 (5 bases). Sequencing input: blood. This receptor was identified in a woman younger than 45 with Graves' hyperthyroidism. The CDR3 DNA reads as TGTGCCAGCAGCTTAGCTAGTCTAAAAGGCGGGGAGCAGTTCTTC. Translated: CASSLASLKGGEQFF.